This T cell receptor (beta chain) is from a study of blood T cell repertoires in COVID-19. The overall study: From the United States, Italy and Spain came samples of acute and convalescent COVID-19. T cells, B-cell-depleted T cells, or PBMCs provided the cDNA or gDNA that served as material.

The CDR3 is made up of 12 amino acids. From germline, CDR1 is MDHEN and CDR2 SYDVKM. V was cut by 6 bases and J by 5 bases, with 10 bases left in between. In the authors' methods: Estimated nucleated cell counts came from reference gene primer amplification. Produced via immunoSEQ multiplex PCR; TCRdb's table is partial and in-frame only. D and trimming were read from the DNA, whereas the V and J calls and clone size are those reported in that table. The sample has under 200,000 clones; roughly 84% are singletons. The V call is TRBV28, the J call TRBJ1-2; tentatively, D is TRBD1 (5 bases). Sequenced: peripheral blood. This TCR was sampled from an older woman with acute or convalescent COVID-19. CDR3 coding DNA: TGTGCCAGCAGAACAGGCCAGTATGGCTACACCTTC. Translation gives CASRTGQYGYTF.